This T cell receptor (beta chain) appears in the sequencing data of a study of cytomegalovirus exposure and HLA in healthy donors. Whole-study findings and limits: An ancestry cluster, one associated with Asian ancestry, reportedly showed fewer N-insertions than the 666-donor mean in a later analysis.

In this sample, this clone turned up a few times. No antigen is known for it. The V segment lost 0 bases and the J segment 7 bases; nucleotides outside the gene matches: 8. Germline CDR1 is GTSNPN and CDR2 is SVGIG (reference sequence). The CDR3 has 15 residues. The PCR ran on 60 Vbeta and 13 Jbeta primers. Here immunoSEQ multiplex PCR was the method, and the copy in TCRdb shows in-frame clones only, minus some. The data show about 150,000 clones, about 64% seen once. The rearrangement links TRBV30 to TRBJ2-4, with 8 positions matching TRBD1. The clonotype originates from a woman aged 55-69 years in good health and CMV-seropositive. Sequenced input: PBMCs. The CDR3 region is CAWSVGQARSNIQYF. CDR3 nucleotides: TGTGCCTGGAGTGTGGGACAGGCAAGATCGAACATTCAGTACTTC.